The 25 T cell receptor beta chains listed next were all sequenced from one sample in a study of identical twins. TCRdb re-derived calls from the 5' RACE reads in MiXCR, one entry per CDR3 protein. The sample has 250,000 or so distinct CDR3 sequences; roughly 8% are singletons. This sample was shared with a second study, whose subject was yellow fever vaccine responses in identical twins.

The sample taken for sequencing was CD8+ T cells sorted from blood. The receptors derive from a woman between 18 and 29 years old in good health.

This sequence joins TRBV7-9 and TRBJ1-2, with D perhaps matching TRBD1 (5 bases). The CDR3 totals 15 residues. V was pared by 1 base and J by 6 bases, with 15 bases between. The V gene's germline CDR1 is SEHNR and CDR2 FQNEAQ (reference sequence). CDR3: CASSLEQGWSDGYTF. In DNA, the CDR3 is TGTGCCAGCAGCTTAGAGCAGGGATGGAGTGATGGCTACACCTTC.

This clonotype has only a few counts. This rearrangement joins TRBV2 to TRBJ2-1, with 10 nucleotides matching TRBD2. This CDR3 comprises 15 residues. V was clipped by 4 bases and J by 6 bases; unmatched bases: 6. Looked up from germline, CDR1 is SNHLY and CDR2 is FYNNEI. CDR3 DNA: TGTGCCAGCAGTGCGGGGACTAGCGCGATCAATGAGCAGTTCTTC. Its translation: CASSAGTSAINEQFF.

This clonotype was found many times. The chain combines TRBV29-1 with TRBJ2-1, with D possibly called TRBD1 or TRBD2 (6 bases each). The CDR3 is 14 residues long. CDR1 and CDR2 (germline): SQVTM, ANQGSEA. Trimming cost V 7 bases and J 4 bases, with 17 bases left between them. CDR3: CSAELGGRYNEQFF. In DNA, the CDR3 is TGCAGCGCCGAGCTGGGGGGCCGGTACAATGAGCAGTTCTTC.

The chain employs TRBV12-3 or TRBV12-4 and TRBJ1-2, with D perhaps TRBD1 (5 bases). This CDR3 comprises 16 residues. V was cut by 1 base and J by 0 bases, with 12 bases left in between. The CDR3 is CASSLGLGVTNYGYTF. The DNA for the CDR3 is TGTGCCAGCAGTTTAGGGTTGGGGGTCACTAACTATGGCTACACCTTC.

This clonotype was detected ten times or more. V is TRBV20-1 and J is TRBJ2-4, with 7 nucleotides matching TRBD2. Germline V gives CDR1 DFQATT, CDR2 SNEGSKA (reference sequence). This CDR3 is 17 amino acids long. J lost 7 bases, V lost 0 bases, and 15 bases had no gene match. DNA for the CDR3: TGCAGTGCTAGAGACGCACTTAGCGGGCCAGGCGGGAACATTCAGTACTTC. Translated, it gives CSARDALSGPGGNIQYF.

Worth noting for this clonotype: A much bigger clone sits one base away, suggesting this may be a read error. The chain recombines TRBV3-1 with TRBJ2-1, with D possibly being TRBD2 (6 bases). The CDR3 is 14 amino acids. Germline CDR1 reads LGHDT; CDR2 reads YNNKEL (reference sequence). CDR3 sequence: CASSQPWTTDEHFF. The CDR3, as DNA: TGTGCCAGCAGCCAGCCCTGGACTACGGATGAGCACTTCTTC.

The CDR3 coding sequence is TGTGCCAGCAGCTTAGTGCCCCTCGAGGGCTACAATGAGCAGTTCTTC. Translated, it gives CASSLVPLEGYNEQFF. The rearrangement links TRBV7-8 to TRBJ2-1; a weak D match, TRBD2 (5 bases). The germline V gene encodes CDR1 SGHVS and CDR2 FQNEAQ. The V end was cut by 1 base, the J end by 3 bases, with 13 bases between. CDR3 length equals 16 residues.

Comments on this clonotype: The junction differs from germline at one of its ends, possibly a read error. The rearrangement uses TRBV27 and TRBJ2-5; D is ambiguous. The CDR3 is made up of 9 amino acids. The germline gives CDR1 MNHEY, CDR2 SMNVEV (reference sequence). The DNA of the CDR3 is TGTGCCAACCAAGAGACCCGGTACTTC. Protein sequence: CANQETRYF.

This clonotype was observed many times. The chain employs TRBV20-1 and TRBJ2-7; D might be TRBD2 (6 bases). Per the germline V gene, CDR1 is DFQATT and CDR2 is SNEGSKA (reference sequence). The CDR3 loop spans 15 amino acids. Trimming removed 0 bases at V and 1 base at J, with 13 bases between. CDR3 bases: TGCAGTGCTAGAGATCTGGTCGGGGGTTCCTACGAGCAGTACTTC. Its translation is CSARDLVGGSYEQYF.

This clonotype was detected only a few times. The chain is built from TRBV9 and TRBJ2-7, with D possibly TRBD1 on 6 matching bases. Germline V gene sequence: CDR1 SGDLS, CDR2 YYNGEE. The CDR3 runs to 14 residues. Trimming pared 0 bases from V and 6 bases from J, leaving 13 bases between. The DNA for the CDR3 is TGTGCCAGCAGCGTAGCCGGAGAGGGGGTCGAGCAGTACTTC. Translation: CASSVAGEGVEQYF.

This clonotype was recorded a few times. CDR3 in amino acids: CASSPGGGIYYGYTF. The CDR3 DNA sequence: TGTGCCAGCAGCCCAGGGGGAGGGATCTACTATGGCTACACCTTC. This sequence joins TRBV9 and TRBJ1-2; 7 positions agree with TRBD1. CDR1 is SGDLS, CDR2 YYNGEE, per germline. The CDR3 covers 15 residues. V lost 4 bases to trimming and J lost 3 bases; unmatched junction nucleotides: 9.

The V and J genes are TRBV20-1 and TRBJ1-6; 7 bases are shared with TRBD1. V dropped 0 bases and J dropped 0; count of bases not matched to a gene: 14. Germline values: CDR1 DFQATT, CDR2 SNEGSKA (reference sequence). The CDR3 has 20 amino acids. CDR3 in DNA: TGCAGTGCTAGAGATCTCGACAGGGCAGGAAGGAGCTCCTATAATTCACCCCTCCACTTT. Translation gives CSARDLDRAGRSSYNSPLHF.

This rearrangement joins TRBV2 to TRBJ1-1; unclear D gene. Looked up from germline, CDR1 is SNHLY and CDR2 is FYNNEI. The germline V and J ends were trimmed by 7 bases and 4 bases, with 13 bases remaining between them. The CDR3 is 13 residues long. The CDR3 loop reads CASIGGDGTEAFF. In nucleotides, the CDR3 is TGTGCCAGCATCGGCGGGGATGGCACTGAAGCTTTCTTT.

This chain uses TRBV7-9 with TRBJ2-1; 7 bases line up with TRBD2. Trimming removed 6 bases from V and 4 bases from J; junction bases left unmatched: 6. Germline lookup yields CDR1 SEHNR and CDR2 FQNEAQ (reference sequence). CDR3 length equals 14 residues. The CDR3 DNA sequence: TGTGCCAGCAGGGGACGGGGGGATTACAATGAGCAGTTCTTC. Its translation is CASRGRGDYNEQFF.

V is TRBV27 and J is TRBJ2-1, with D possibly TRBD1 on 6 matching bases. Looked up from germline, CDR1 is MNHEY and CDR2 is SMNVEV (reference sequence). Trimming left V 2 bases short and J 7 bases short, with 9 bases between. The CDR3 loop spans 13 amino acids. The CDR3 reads CASSLAGVNEQFF. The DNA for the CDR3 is TGTGCCAGCAGTTTAGCAGGGGTGAATGAGCAGTTCTTC.

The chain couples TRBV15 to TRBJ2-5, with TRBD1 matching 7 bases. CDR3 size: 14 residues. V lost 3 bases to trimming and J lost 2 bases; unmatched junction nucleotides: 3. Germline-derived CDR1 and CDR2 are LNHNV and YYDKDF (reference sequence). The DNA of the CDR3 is TGTGCCACCAGCAGGGGGACAGAACAAGAGACCCAGTACTTC. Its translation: CATSRGTEQETQYF.

In nucleotides, the CDR3 is TGTGCCAGCAGCTCAGGTCATTTCCCCTACGAGCAGTACTTC. Its protein is CASSSGHFPYEQYF. The gene calls are TRBV5-6 and TRBJ2-7; D remains unclear. This CDR3 contains 14 residues. V lost 3 bases and J lost 2, with 12 bases in between. CDR1 and CDR2 (germline): SGHDT, YYEEEE.

The DNA for the CDR3 is TGTGCCAGCAGCTTAGGGCTAACAGCCGACCCCTACGAGCAGTACTTC. Translating it yields CASSLGLTADPYEQYF. The chain carries TRBV7-9 and TRBJ2-7; D is uncertain. Germline CDR1 and CDR2: SEHNR and FQNEAQ (reference sequence). V was pared by 1 base and J by 2 bases, with 15 bases between. This CDR3 is built from 16 residues.

The CDR3 DNA is TGTGCCAGCAGTTTATCTCCCCTAGCGGGAGGGCCGGTCGCAGATACGCAGTATTTT. Its protein product is CASSLSPLAGGPVADTQYF. The chain links TRBV12-3 or TRBV12-4 to TRBJ2-3, with 12 nucleotides matching TRBD2. This CDR3 region has 19 residues. V lost 2 bases, J lost 4 bases, and 13 bases stayed unmatched.

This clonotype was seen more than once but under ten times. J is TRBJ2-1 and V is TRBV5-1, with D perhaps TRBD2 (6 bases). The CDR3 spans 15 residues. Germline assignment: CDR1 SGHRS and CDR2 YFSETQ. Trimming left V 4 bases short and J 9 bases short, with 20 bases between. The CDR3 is CASSPRDSYLGEQFF. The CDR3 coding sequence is TGCGCCAGCAGCCCCCGGGACTCCTACCTAGGTGAGCAGTTCTTC. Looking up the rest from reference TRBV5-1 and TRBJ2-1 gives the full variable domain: KAGVTQTPRYLIKTRGQQVTLSCSPISGHRSVSWYQQTPGQGLQFLFEYFSETQRNKGNFPGRFSGRQFSNSRSEMNVSTLELGDSALYLCASSPRDSYLGEQFFGPGTRLTVL.

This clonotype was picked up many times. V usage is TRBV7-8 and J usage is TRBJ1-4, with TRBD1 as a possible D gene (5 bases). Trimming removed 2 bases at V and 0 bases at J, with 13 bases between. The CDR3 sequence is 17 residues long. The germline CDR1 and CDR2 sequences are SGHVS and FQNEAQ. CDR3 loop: CASSLRGRTTTNEKLFF. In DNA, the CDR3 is TGTGCCAGCAGCTTACGGGGCAGAACGACAACTAATGAAAAACTGTTTTTT. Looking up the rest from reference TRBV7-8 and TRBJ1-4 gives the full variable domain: GAGVSQSPRYKVAKRGQDVALRCDPISGHVSLFWYQQALGQGPEFLTYFQNEAQLDKSGLPSDRFFAERPEGSVSTLKIQRTQQEDSAVYLCASSLRGRTTTNEKLFFGSGTQLSVL.

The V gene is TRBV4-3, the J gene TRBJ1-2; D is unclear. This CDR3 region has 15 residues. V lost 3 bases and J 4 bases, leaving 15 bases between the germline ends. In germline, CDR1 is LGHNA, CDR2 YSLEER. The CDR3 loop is CASSQDDGNFYGYTF. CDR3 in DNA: TGCGCCAGCAGCCAGGACGACGGTAACTTCTATGGCTACACCTTC.

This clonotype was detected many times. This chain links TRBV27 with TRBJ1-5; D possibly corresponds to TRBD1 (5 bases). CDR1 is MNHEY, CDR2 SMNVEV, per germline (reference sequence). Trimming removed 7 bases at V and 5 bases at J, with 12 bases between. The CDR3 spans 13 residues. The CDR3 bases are TGTGCCAGCATCTCAGGGTTTTATCAGCCCCAGCATTTT. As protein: CASISGFYQPQHF.

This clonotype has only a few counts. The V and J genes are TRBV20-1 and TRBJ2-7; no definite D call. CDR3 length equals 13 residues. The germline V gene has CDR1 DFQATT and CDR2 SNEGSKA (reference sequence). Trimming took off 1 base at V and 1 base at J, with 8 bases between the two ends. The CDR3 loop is CSARVSASYEQYF. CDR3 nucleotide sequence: TGCAGTGCTAGAGTCAGCGCATCCTACGAGCAGTACTTC.

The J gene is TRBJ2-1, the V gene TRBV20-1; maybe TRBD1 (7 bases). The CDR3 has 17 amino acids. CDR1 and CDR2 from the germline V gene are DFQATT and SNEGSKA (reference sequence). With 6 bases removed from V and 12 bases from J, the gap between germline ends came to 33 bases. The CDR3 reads CSATPGQTSGSMMGQFF. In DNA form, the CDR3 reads TGCAGTGCGACGCCGGGACAGACTAGTGGTTCCATGATGGGGCAGTTCTTC.